This entry lists 23 T cell receptor beta chains sequenced from one sample in a study of blood T cell repertoires in COVID-19. Sequenced by immunoSEQ multiplex PCR; TCRdb stores in-frame clones only, minus some. The sample records around 380,000 clones, around 87% being singletons. What was sequenced was PBMCs or T cells enriched from blood (not recorded which). The receptors shown here come from a man aged 25-45 years who had recovered from COVID-19.

CDR3 protein: CASSPQGSLTDTQYF. The CDR3 DNA follows: TGCGCCAGCAGCCCCCAGGGTTCACTGACAGATACGCAGTATTTT. The rearrangement links TRBV5-1 to TRBJ2-3; tentative D call: TRBD1 (5 bases). The CDR3 covers 15 residues. V shed 4 bases and J shed 3 bases, with 15 bases lying between them. The V gene's germline CDR1 is SGHRS and CDR2 YFSETQ.

The V gene is TRBV3-1 (or the pseudogene TRBV3-2), the J gene TRBJ2-2; TRBD1 aligns across 7 bases. The CDR3 covers 16 residues. Looked up from germline, CDR1 is LGHDT and CDR2 is YNNKEL (reference sequence). V lost 3 bases to trimming and J lost 3 bases; unmatched junction nucleotides: 7. DNA of the CDR3: TGTGCCAGCAGCCACTCGACAGGGCTTTACACCGGGGAGCTGTTTTTT. Its protein product is CASSHSTGLYTGELFF.

This clone was observed a handful of times. This sequence joins TRBV6-2 or TRBV6-3 and TRBJ1-5; 7 bases are a match to TRBD1. This CDR3 spans 17 amino acids. J gave up 3 bases and V 5 bases, and 13 bases lay outside the gene matches. CDR1 is MNHEY and CDR2 is SVGEGT in the germline V gene. Here the CDR3 DNA reads TGTGCCAGCAGTAGCCCGGGACAGATAATGAACAATCAGCCCCAGCATTTT. This sequence encodes CASSSPGQIMNNQPQHF.

This clone was counted a few times. The V call is TRBV19, the J call TRBJ1-5, with 8 nucleotides matching TRBD1. The CDR3 is 19 amino acids. Losses at the gene ends were 7 bases for V and 0 bases for J; bases not matched to a gene: 17. The germline V gene has CDR1 LNHDA and CDR2 SQIVND (reference sequence). DNA for the CDR3: TGTGCCAGTACTTCTAGGATTGGACAGGGAGCTTATAGCAATCAGCCCCAGCATTTT. This codes for CASTSRIGQGAYSNQPQHF.

In this sample, this clone turned up once. The V gene is TRBV6-2 or TRBV6-3, the J gene TRBJ2-3, with D hard to call. Germline-derived CDR1 and CDR2 are MNHEY and SVGEGT. This CDR3 is built from 15 residues. V shed 5 bases and J shed 1 base, with 13 bases lying between them. The DNA of the CDR3 is TGTGCCAGCAGTAAAAGAACAGTACGCACAGATACGCAGTATTTT. This sequence encodes CASSKRTVRTDTQYF.

V gene TRBV7-6 combines with J gene TRBJ1-6; D may be TRBD1 (5 bases). The CDR3 spans 15 residues. V lost 5 bases, J lost 7 bases, and 15 bases lay in between. Germline V gene sequence: CDR1 SGHVS, CDR2 FNYEAQ. As DNA, the CDR3 is TGTGCCAGCAGCCCCCTGGCAGGGCCCAATTCACCCCTCCACTTT. It translates to CASSPLAGPNSPLHF.

The genes are TRBV30 and TRBJ1-6; 9 bases are a match to TRBD1. Germline assignment: CDR1 GTSNPN and CDR2 SVGIG (reference sequence). The J segment lost 6 bases and the V segment lost 3 bases, leaving 6 bases of the junction unmatched. The CDR3 is made up of 15 amino acids. The CDR3 here is CAWRPGQGGNSPLHF. Here the CDR3 DNA reads TGTGCCTGGAGGCCGGGACAGGGAGGTAATTCACCCCTCCACTTT.

V usage is TRBV4-3 and J usage is TRBJ2-7, with 9 bases matching TRBD1. Per germline, CDR1 LGHNA and CDR2 YSLEER. V lost 4 bases, J lost 5 bases, and 12 bases stayed unmatched. This CDR3 region has 16 residues. The CDR3 is CASSLKTGTGNHEQYF. In nucleotides, the CDR3 is TGCGCCAGCAGCCTCAAGACCGGGACAGGGAACCACGAGCAGTACTTC.

V and J are TRBV7-2 and TRBJ2-7, with 11 bases fitting TRBD2. Germline V gives CDR1 SGHTA, CDR2 FQGNSA. V lost 1 base to trimming and J lost 2 bases; unmatched junction nucleotides: 4. The CDR3 is 16 amino acids. CDR3 in DNA: TGTGCCAGCAGCTTAGTAACGACTAGCGGGGCCTACGAGCAGTACTTC. This sequence encodes CASSLVTTSGAYEQYF. Full variable domain (rest looked up from reference TRBV7-2 and TRBJ2-7): GAGVSQSPSNKVTEKGKDVELRCDPISGHTALYWYRQSLGQGLEFLIYFQGNSAPDKSGLPSDRFSAERTGGSVSTLTIQRTQQEDSAVYLCASSLVTTSGAYEQYFGPGTRLTVT.

The V call is TRBV6-4, the J call TRBJ1-2, with D maybe TRBD1 (6 bases). Trimming removed 6 bases at V and 4 bases at J, with 21 bases between. Germline V gene sequence: CDR1 MRHNA, CDR2 SNTAGT. The CDR3 is 16 amino acids. CDR3 sequence reads: CASSSDPGHQIYGYTF. CDR3 in DNA: TGTGCCAGCAGCAGTGACCCGGGACACCAGATCTATGGCTACACCTTC.

This rearrangement joins TRBV27 to TRBJ1-2; 8 bases are shared with TRBD1. In germline, CDR1 is MNHEY, CDR2 SMNVEV (reference sequence). Losses at the gene ends were 6 bases for V and 4 bases for J; bases not matched to a gene: 4. The CDR3 sequence is 13 residues long. Written as DNA, the CDR3 is TGTGCCAGCAGCGAAGGACAGGGCTATGGCTACACCTTC. Protein: CASSEGQGYGYTF.

The J gene is TRBJ2-3, the V gene TRBV10-3; TRBD2 is a possible D gene (6 bases). V was trimmed by 10 bases and J by 4 bases, leaving 24 bases between them. Germline V gene sequence: CDR1 ENHRY, CDR2 SYGVKD. The CDR3 has 16 residues. Written as DNA, the CDR3 is TGTGCCACCAACGAAAGACCGATGGGGGGATCAGATACGCAGTATTTT. Its protein product is CATNERPMGGSDTQYF.

The rearrangement joins TRBV2 to TRBJ1-1, with TRBD1 matching 9 bases. This CDR3 is 14 amino acids long. The V gene end was trimmed by 2 bases and the J gene end by 9 bases; junction bases not matched to a gene: 7. Germline loops: CDR1 SNHLY, CDR2 FYNNEI. CDR3: CASSEPTGGAKAFF. The CDR3 DNA reads as TGTGCCAGCAGTGAACCAACAGGGGGCGCGAAAGCTTTCTTT.

This rearrangement joins TRBV2 to TRBJ1-6; a possible D gene is TRBD1 (5 bases). CDR1 is SNHLY, CDR2 FYNNEI, per germline. The germline V and J ends were trimmed by 4 bases and 16 bases, with 8 bases remaining between them. The CDR3 totals 10 residues. As DNA, the CDR3 is TGTGCCAGCAGTGGCAGACAGCTCCACTTT. This codes for CASSGRQLHF.

This rearrangement joins TRBV10-1 to TRBJ2-1; a possible D gene is TRBD2 (5 bases). The CDR3 is 15 residues long. Trimming pared 3 bases from V and 6 bases from J, leaving 15 bases between. The germline V gene has CDR1 WNHNN and CDR2 SYGVQD (reference sequence). The CDR3 reads CASSDRGSTGNEQFF. As DNA, the CDR3 is TGCGCCAGCAGTGACAGAGGGTCAACGGGCAATGAGCAGTTCTTC.

The chain uses TRBV20-1 and TRBJ2-5; tentative D call: TRBD1 (6 bases). V was cut by 3 bases and J by 10 bases, with 12 bases left in between. Germline V lookup: CDR1 DFQATT, CDR2 SNEGSKA (reference sequence). The CDR3 runs 11 residues. CDR3 region: CSARQQGLQYF. As DNA, the CDR3 is TGCAGTGCTAGGCAACAGGGTCTCCAGTACTTC.

The chain is built from TRBV4-2 and TRBJ2-5; no reliable D call. Germline-derived CDR1 and CDR2 are LGHNA and YNFKEQ. Trimming took 2 bases from V and 3 from J, leaving 7 bases between them. The CDR3 extends over 13 amino acids. The CDR3 sequence: CASSQLAEETQYF. CDR3 bases: TGTGCCAGCAGCCAACTCGCAGAAGAGACCCAGTACTTC.

The sample holds one count of this clone. The chain links TRBV7-6 to TRBJ2-6; either TRBD1 or TRBD2 may supply D (5 bases each). Trimming removed 5 bases from V and 0 bases from J, with 17 bases in between. The V gene's germline CDR1 is SGHVS and CDR2 FNYEAQ. The CDR3 is 18 amino acids. CDR3: CASSLGVGVLSGANVLTF. CDR3 in DNA: TGTGCCAGCAGCCTAGGGGTCGGGGTCCTCTCTGGGGCCAACGTCCTGACTTTC.

This sequence joins TRBV6-5 and TRBJ1-1, with TRBD1 identical over 7 bases. The CDR3 loop spans 13 amino acids. Germline V lookup: CDR1 MNHEY, CDR2 SVGAGI. Unmatched junction bases numbered 7, after V lost 4 bases and J lost 8 bases. For the CDR3, the DNA is TGTGCCAGCAGTTTACGGGACAGCAAGGAAGCTTTCTTT. This gives the protein CASSLRDSKEAFF.

The CDR3 DNA is TGTGCCAGCAGCTTAGCAGGGGTGGCAGATACGCAGTATTTT. Translation: CASSLAGVADTQYF. The V and J genes are TRBV7-9 and TRBJ2-3; a weak D match, TRBD1 (5 bases). The CDR3 loop spans 14 amino acids. The germline gives CDR1 SEHNR, CDR2 FQNEAQ (reference sequence). The V and J ends lost 0 bases and 4 bases respectively, with 8 bases between them.

The chain joins TRBV30 to TRBJ2-1; perhaps TRBD1 as D (6 bases). V dropped 2 bases and J dropped 9 bases, with 14 bases sitting between them. Germline V CDR1 and CDR2: GTSNPN, SVGIG (reference sequence). This CDR3 contains 13 residues. The CDR3 is CAWSPLGAGEQFF. For the CDR3, the DNA is TGTGCCTGGAGTCCCCTGGGGGCCGGTGAGCAGTTCTTC.

For the CDR3, the DNA is TGTGCCAGCGGCGAGCGGGTGCACACCGGGGAGCTGTTTTTT. It is translated as CASGERVHTGELFF. The chain joins TRBV7-6 to TRBJ2-2; possible D gene TRBD2, 6 bases. The CDR3 totals 14 residues. Trimming shortened V by 8 bases and J by 3 bases, and 13 bases separated the two germline ends. Germline V gene data show CDR1 as SGHVS and CDR2 as FNYEAQ.

V gene TRBV2 combines with J gene TRBJ2-5; 8 nucleotides align to TRBD1. The CDR3 runs to 13 residues. V lost 8 bases to trimming and J lost 3 bases; unmatched junction nucleotides: 5. The germline V gene has CDR1 SNHLY and CDR2 FYNNEI. The CDR3 loop is CASVSQGEETQYF. The CDR3 nucleotides are TGTGCCAGCGTATCACAGGGGGAAGAGACCCAGTACTTC.